These T cell receptor beta chains were read from a single sample in a study of early T cells in non-severe SARS-CoV-2 infection. MiXCR, run by TCRdb on the 5' RACE reads, gives a single entry per CDR3 protein. This table holds 100,000 to 130,000 distinct CDR3 sequences, about 12% found once. What was sequenced was whole blood. The origin of the receptors is an adult who was a healthcare worker with PCR-confirmed SARS-CoV-2 infection or an uninfected control (not recorded which). Both conserved end residues are part of each CDR3. D genes are given only for firm matches. Part of the rows lack a size; the others show once, few, many or a class for expanded clones.

clone_size,d_call,v_call,j_call,cdr3_nt,cdr3_aa
NA,NA,TRBV9,TRBJ1-6,TGTGCCAGCAGCGTAGAGGGGCGGAATTCACCCCTCCACTTT,CASSVEGRNSPLHF
many,NA,TRBV6-1,TRBJ1-1,TGTGCCAGCCTAGCTCTGCTAGGGGCCCTTAACACTGAAGCTTTCTTT,CASLALLGALNTEAFF
many,TRBD2,TRBV11-3,TRBJ2-1,TGTGCCAGCAGCTTGGAGGCGGGAGGGCCAGATGAGCAGTTCTTC,CASSLEAGGPDEQFF
NA,TRBD1,TRBV24-1,TRBJ2-1,TGTGCCACCAGTGACCCGATCCCAACAGGGGTCGATGAGCAGTTCTTC,CATSDPIPTGVDEQFF
many,NA,TRBV11-2,TRBJ2-2,TGTGCCAGCAGCTTAGCGGGGGCCAACACCGGGGAGCTGTTTTTT,CASSLAGANTGELFF
few,NA,TRBV9,TRBJ2-1,TGTGCCAGCAGCGTAGCTGCAGGGTCCTACAATGAGCAGTTCTTC,CASSVAAGSYNEQFF
few,NA,TRBV14,TRBJ2-7,TGTGCCAGCAGCCAAGATTTCGGAACAGGCGGCCCCTACGAGCAGTACTTC,CASSQDFGTGGPYEQYF
many,NA,TRBV12-3/TRBV12-4,TRBJ2-1,TGTGCCAGCAGTTCCCAGCAACACGTTGCCTACAATGAGCAGTTCTTC,CASSSQQHVAYNEQFF
few,TRBD2,TRBV12-3/TRBV12-4,TRBJ2-1,TGTGCCAGCAGTTTTCGACTAGCGGGAGCTCGGGAGCAGTTCTTC,CASSFRLAGAREQFF
few,NA,TRBV9,TRBJ1-5,TGTGCCAGCAGCGTAGCTGGAGTAGACAATCAGCCCCAGCATTTT,CASSVAGVDNQPQHF
NA,NA,TRBV20-1,TRBJ2-1,TGCAGTGCTAGGACTAGGGACAGCAATGAGCAGTTCTTC,CSARTRDSNEQFF
few,TRBD1,TRBV29-1,TRBJ2-5,TGCAGCGCCTGTTTCAGGGGGCGAGAGACCCAGTACTTC,CSACFRGRETQYF
NA,TRBD1,TRBV29-1,TRBJ2-1,TGCAGCGTGCCCGGGACAGGTTGGGGCAATGAGCAGTTCTTC,CSVPGTGWGNEQFF
NA,NA,TRBV5-1,TRBJ2-3,TGCGCCAGCAGCTTGGGTCGGGGTAGCGCGGGTGGAGCCGATACGCAGTATTTT,CASSLGRGSAGGADTQYF
many,TRBD1,TRBV5-6,TRBJ1-2,TGTGCCAGCAGCCCTACGACAGGGAACTATGGCTACACCTTC,CASSPTTGNYGYTF
NA,NA,TRBV7-9,TRBJ2-3,TGTGCCAGCAGCGCTGAGAGGGAGGCAGATACGCAGTATTTT,CASSAEREADTQYF
few,NA,TRBV19,TRBJ2-7,TGTGCCAGTAGCCCCGCGGCCCGACGGGATTCCTACGAGCAGTACTTC,CASSPAARRDSYEQYF
NA,NA,TRBV5-4,TRBJ1-1,TGTGCCAGCAGCTTGAGGTCAAGCGCTGAAGCTTTCTTT,CASSLRSSAEAFF
many,NA,TRBV12-5,TRBJ1-2,TGTGCTAGTGGTTTGGTACCCGGACAGAGGGAAAATGGCTACACCTTC,CASGLVPGQRENGYTF
few,NA,TRBV6-4,TRBJ2-1,TGTGCCAGCAGTAGTAGCCACGGCAATGAGCAGTTCTTC,CASSSSHGNEQFF
NA,NA,TRBV6-5,TRBJ2-5,TGTGCCGCCGGGTCGGGCGAGACCCAGTACTTC,CAAGSGETQYF
few,NA,TRBV9,TRBJ2-3,TGTGCCAGCAGCGTAGCGGGAAGGGGCACAGATACGCAGTATTTT,CASSVAGRGTDTQYF
NA,NA,TRBV7-8,TRBJ2-1,TGTGCCAGCAGCTCCGAAAGGGGGATTGCCCTTTCCTACAATGAGCAGTTCTTC,CASSSERGIALSYNEQFF
NA,NA,TRBV20-1,TRBJ2-5,TGCAGTGCTAGAGCGCCCCCGACAACAACAAAGACCCAGTACTTC,CSARAPPTTTKTQYF
NA,NA,TRBV12-3/TRBV12-4,TRBJ1-2,TGTGCCAGCCATCTAGGGCATAACTATGGCTACACCTTC,CASHLGHNYGYTF
few,NA,TRBV3-1,TRBJ1-3,TGTGCCAGCAGCCAAGTAGGAGGAGCTGGAAACACCATATATTTT,CASSQVGGAGNTIYF
many,TRBD2,TRBV12-3/TRBV12-4,TRBJ2-7,TGTGCCAGCAGTTTACTTGGGACTAACTACGAGCAGTACTTC,CASSLLGTNYEQYF
NA,NA,TRBV5-5,TRBJ2-5,TGTGCCAGCGGCAAAACGCAGGGGACGGGGACCCAGTACTTC,CASGKTQGTGTQYF
many,NA,TRBV7-6,TRBJ1-6,TGTGCCAGCAGCTTATCTGACAGAATATCCTATAATTCACCCCTCCACTTT,CASSLSDRISYNSPLHF
few,TRBD1,TRBV6-2/TRBV6-3,TRBJ1-1,TGTGCCAGCAGTTACTCGAGTACCAGAGGGGGCAACACTGAAGCTTTCTTT,CASSYSSTRGGNTEAFF
many,NA,TRBV10-3,TRBJ1-2,TGTGCCATCAGTGAGTCAGCAGTCAACTATGGCTACACCTTC,CAISESAVNYGYTF
NA,NA,TRBV3-1,TRBJ1-3,TGTGCCAGCTTGCAGTCCTCTGAAAACACCATATATTTT,CASLQSSENTIYF
many,TRBD1,TRBV7-9,TRBJ1-2,TGTGCCAGCAGCTCCCGGGACAGGCCCTATGGCTACACCTTC,CASSSRDRPYGYTF
many,NA,TRBV15,TRBJ2-1,TGTGCCACCAGACAGGGCCCAGACAATGAGCAGTTCTTC,CATRQGPDNEQFF
few,NA,TRBV13,TRBJ1-1,TGTGCCAGCAAGACCAATCGGGGCACTGAAGCTTTCTTT,CASKTNRGTEAFF
few,NA,TRBV6-1,TRBJ2-5,TGTGCCAGCAGTGAAGGGACCTACCAAGAGACCCAGTACTTC,CASSEGTYQETQYF
NA,NA,TRBV9,TRBJ2-7,TGTGCCAGCAGCGTAGCAGGGCAGGCTAGCGAGCAGTACTTC,CASSVAGQASEQYF
NA,TRBD2,TRBV19,TRBJ2-3,TGTGCCAGTAGATCTCTAGCGGGGTCTAGCACAGATACGCAGTATTTT,CASRSLAGSSTDTQYF
few,TRBD2,TRBV6-1,TRBJ2-7,TGTGCCAGCAGTGAAGCGACTAGCGGGGGGTACGAGCAGTACTTC,CASSEATSGGYEQYF
few,TRBD1,TRBV29-1,TRBJ1-4,TGCAGCGTGCGGGACAGGATTAATGAAAAACTGTTTTTT,CSVRDRINEKLFF
many,TRBD1,TRBV29-1,TRBJ2-3,TGCAGCGTTGGCGTCCCGACAGGGGTTGCAGATACGCAGTATTTT,CSVGVPTGVADTQYF
NA,TRBD2,TRBV11-2,TRBJ2-7,TGTGCCAGCAGCCAACGTGGACTAGCGGCCTGGGCATACGAGCAGTACTTC,CASSQRGLAAWAYEQYF
few,TRBD1,TRBV3-1,TRBJ1-1,TGTGCCAGCAGCCAACCAGGGGGTCACACTGAAGCTTTCTTT,CASSQPGGHTEAFF
many,NA,TRBV7-2,TRBJ1-5,TGTGCCAGCAGCTTAGGGGACTTGTATAATCAGCCCCAGCATTTT,CASSLGDLYNQPQHF
NA,NA,TRBV30,TRBJ1-5,TGTGCCTGGAGCCTATCTGAACGTCAGCCCCAGCATTTT,CAWSLSERQPQHF
NA,NA,TRBV7-9,TRBJ2-1,TGTGCCAGCAGCTTAAGTGGCCCCCAGCGCAATGAGCAGTTCTTC,CASSLSGPQRNEQFF
many,NA,TRBV6-6,TRBJ2-1,TGTGCCAGCAGTCTCCGGGACACCGGCTACAATGAGCAGTTCTTC,CASSLRDTGYNEQFF
NA,TRBD2,TRBV29-1,TRBJ2-5,TGCAGCGTTGAAGTGACTAGCGGGATAGAGACCCAGTACTTC,CSVEVTSGIETQYF
NA,NA,TRBV5-5,TRBJ2-3,TGTGCCAGCACCCGATCAACCCCGAGCACAGATACGCAGTATTTT,CASTRSTPSTDTQYF
NA,NA,TRBV10-3,TRBJ2-7,TGTGCCACCGGTATGACAGGCGTGGGAGGGTACGAGCAGTACTTC,CATGMTGVGGYEQYF
NA,TRBD1,TRBV29-1,TRBJ2-1,TGCAGCGTTCATGACTCGGCCAGGGGGCTTTCGGATGAGCAGTTCTTC,CSVHDSARGLSDEQFF
NA,NA,TRBV14,TRBJ2-1,TGTGCCAGCAGCCAAGAACCCAGGTCCTACAATGAGCAGTTCTTC,CASSQEPRSYNEQFF
many,NA,TRBV2,TRBJ2-7,TGTGCCAGCAGCGGGGCTAGCGACTCCTACGAGCAGTACTTC,CASSGASDSYEQYF
few,TRBD1,TRBV5-6,TRBJ1-6,TGTGCCAGCAGCCCGTTGGGACAGGGTGATTCACCCCTCCACTTT,CASSPLGQGDSPLHF
many,NA,TRBV6-2/TRBV6-3,TRBJ2-1,TGTGCCAGCCCCAACGGGGCAGGGAACTCCTACAATGAGCAGTTCTTC,CASPNGAGNSYNEQFF
few,TRBD1,TRBV11-2,TRBJ2-3,TGTGCCAGCAGCTGGACAGGGCCAGATACGCAGTATTTT,CASSWTGPDTQYF
few,NA,TRBV27,TRBJ2-2,TGTGCCAGCGAGAAGGGGGCGAACACCGGGGAGCTGTTTTTT,CASEKGANTGELFF